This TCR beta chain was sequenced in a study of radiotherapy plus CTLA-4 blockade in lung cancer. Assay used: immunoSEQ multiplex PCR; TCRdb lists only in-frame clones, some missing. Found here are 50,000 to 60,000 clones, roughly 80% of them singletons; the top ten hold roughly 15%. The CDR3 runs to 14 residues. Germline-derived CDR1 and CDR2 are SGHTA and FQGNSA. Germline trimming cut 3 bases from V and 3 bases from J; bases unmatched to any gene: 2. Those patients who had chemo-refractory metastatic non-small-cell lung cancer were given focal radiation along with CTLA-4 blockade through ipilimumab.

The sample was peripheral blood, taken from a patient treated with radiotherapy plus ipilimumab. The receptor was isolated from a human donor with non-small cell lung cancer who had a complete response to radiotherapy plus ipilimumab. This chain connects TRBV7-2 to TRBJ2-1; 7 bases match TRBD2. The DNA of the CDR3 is TGTGCCAGCAGCTTCGGCGGGAGCTACAATGAGCAGTTCTTC. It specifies CASSFGGSYNEQFF.